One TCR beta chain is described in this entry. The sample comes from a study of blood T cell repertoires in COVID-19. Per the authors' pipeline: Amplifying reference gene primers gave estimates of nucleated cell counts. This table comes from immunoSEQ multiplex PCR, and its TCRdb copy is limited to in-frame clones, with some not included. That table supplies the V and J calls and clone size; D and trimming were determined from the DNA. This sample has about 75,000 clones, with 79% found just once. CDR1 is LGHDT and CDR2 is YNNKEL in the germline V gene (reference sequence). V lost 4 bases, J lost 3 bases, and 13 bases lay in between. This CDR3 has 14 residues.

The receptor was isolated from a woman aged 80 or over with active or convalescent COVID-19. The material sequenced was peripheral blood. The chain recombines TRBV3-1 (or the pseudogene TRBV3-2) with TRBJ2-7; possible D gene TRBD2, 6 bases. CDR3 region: CASSPGDFLYEQYF. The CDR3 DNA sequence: TGTGCCAGCAGCCCGGGGGACTTCCTCTACGAGCAGTACTTC.